The clone carrying this T cell receptor (beta chain) has only a few counts. Antigen unknown. The entry originates in a study of T-cell reconstitution after alpha-beta-depleted transplantation in children. Study-level results: At the one-year point after transplant, T-cell counts and TCRbeta diversity were found to come mostly from T cells that had been newly produced. Alpha-beta T cells present about two months after transplant were reported to originate from several hundred expanded graft clones. Surviving thymic progenitors and recipient T cells were the source of high TCRbeta diversity at day 60 in some patients.

Construction of the TCRbeta library involved unique molecular identifiers. One entry per CDR3 protein results from TCRdb running MiXCR on the PCR reads. Seen here are some 300,000 distinct CDR3 sequences, roughly 7.8% observed once, and the top ten hold about 9.3%. The germline V gene encodes CDR1 SGHTA and CDR2 FQGNSA. V lost 2 bases, J lost 6 bases, and 7 bases stayed unmatched. This CDR3 has 15 residues. The rearrangement joins TRBV7-2 to TRBJ1-2; 9 bases map to TRBD1. This clonotype was obtained from a female patient aged 2-15 years who had a stem cell transplant for Fanconi anemia, so the T cells may come from the graft donor. The source material was peripheral blood, sampled 360 days after TCRalphabeta/CD19-depleted stem cell transplant. As DNA, the CDR3 is TGTGCCAGCAGCTTACGCCCTACAGGGGGCCATGGCTACACCTTC. Translating gives CASSLRPTGGHGYTF.